Reported below is one TCR beta chain. Its matching antigen is unknown. This sample is drawn from a study of CD8 T cells in Susac syndrome. CD8+ and CD4+ T cells circulating in blood were sequenced for TCR beta. It was with random hexamers that about 0.45 to 1 ug RNA was reverse transcribed. The authors amplified TCR beta CDR3 across 54 Vbeta and 13 Jbeta using immunoSEQ multiplex PCR. MiXCR, run by TCRdb on the immunoSEQ multiplex PCR reads, gives a single entry per CDR3 protein. The repertoire includes about 120,000 distinct CDR3 sequences, less than 95% of them detected once, and around 0.1% sits in the top ten. Study-level points and caveats: The study recognized that the number of individuals in its TCR sequencing and HLA analysis was relatively small.

Germline lookup yields CDR1 SGHTA and CDR2 FQGNSA. The CDR3 is 15 residues long. V was pared by 4 bases and J by 7 bases, with 17 bases between. The TCR originated in a human donor in good health. The V call is TRBV7-2, the J call TRBJ2-1; D is unclear. Input material: CD4+ T cells from PBMCs. CDR3 sequence: CASSSMSVSGNEQFF. In nucleotides, the CDR3 is TGTGCCAGCAGCTCCATGTCGGTGAGTGGGAATGAGCAGTTCTTC.